Presented here are 7 T cell receptor beta chains from one specimen sequenced in a study of CD8 T cells in Susac syndrome. Reverse transcription of roughly 0.45 to 1 ug RNA used random hexamers. TCRdb re-analysed the immunoSEQ multiplex PCR reads in MiXCR, keeping a single row per CDR3 protein. The table shows over 300,000 distinct CDR3 sequences, with about 91% occurring only once. The source material was CD4+ T cells from PBMCs. Every receptor here comes from a human donor with multiple sclerosis.

The chain uses TRBV12-3 or TRBV12-4 and TRBJ1-2; TRBD1 agrees at 7 bases. The CDR3 runs to 13 residues. The V gene end was trimmed by 6 bases and the J gene end by 5 bases; junction bases not matched to a gene: 6. The CDR3 DNA sequence: TGTGCCAGCAGCCAACAGGGGAGATATGGCTACACCTTC. Its translation: CASSQQGRYGYTF.

CDR3 residues: CASSPGASGQFF. CDR3 coding DNA: TGCGCCAGCAGCCCCGGGGCTAGCGGGCAGTTCTTC. This chain uses TRBV5-1 with TRBJ2-1, with 7 positions matching TRBD2. Germline lookup yields CDR1 SGHRS and CDR2 YFSETQ. This CDR3 has 12 amino acids. Trimming took 4 bases from V and 12 from J; bases not matched to a gene: 7.

The chain joins TRBV30 to TRBJ2-3; D may correspond to TRBD1 or TRBD2 (6 bases each). Germline V gene lookup returns CDR1 GTSNPN and CDR2 SVGIG (reference sequence). This CDR3 region has 15 residues. The V end was cut by 0 bases, the J end by 1 base, with 11 bases between. CDR3 residues: CAWSVGGEGTDTQYF. CDR3 sequence (DNA): TGTGCCTGGAGTGTGGGGGGCGAGGGCACAGATACGCAGTATTTT.

The genes are TRBV11-1 and TRBJ2-1, with a weak D call TRBD2 (7 bases). In germline, CDR1 is SGHAT, CDR2 FQDESV (reference sequence). The CDR3 consists of 16 residues. With 4 bases removed from V and 6 bases from J, the gap between germline ends came to 19 bases. The CDR3 nucleotides read TGTGCCAGCAGCTGGGGAGTTGGCGGGGGCTTCAATGAGCAGTTCTTC. Translated, it gives CASSWGVGGGFNEQFF.

This clonotype was detected a few times. V is TRBV7-3 and J is TRBJ2-3, with TRBD2 as a possible D gene (5 bases). The CDR3 has 13 residues. V lost 1 base and J lost 5, with 7 bases in between. Per the germline V gene, CDR1 is SGHTA and CDR2 is FQGTGA. CDR3 region: CASSLNRGDTQYF. The CDR3 DNA is TGTGCCAGCAGCTTAAATCGGGGAGATACGCAGTATTTT.

This chain uses TRBV27 with TRBJ2-1; 12 bases line up with TRBD2. There are 16 residues in the CDR3. V dropped 3 bases and J dropped 7; count of bases not matched to a gene: 7. In germline, CDR1 is MNHEY, CDR2 SMNVEV (reference sequence). This chain's CDR3 is CASSLWASGRGNEQFF. The CDR3 DNA reads TGTGCCAGCAGTTTGTGGGCTAGCGGGAGGGGTAATGAGCAGTTCTTC.

The chain carries TRBV5-1 and TRBJ2-7, with D possibly matching TRBD1 (5 bases). CDR1 SGHRS and CDR2 YFSETQ come from the germline V gene. There are 14 residues in the CDR3. The V and J ends lost 0 bases and 5 bases respectively, with 12 bases between them. CDR3 sequence (DNA): TGCGCCAGCAGCTTGGTGGCAGGGTCAGACGAGCAGTACTTC. Amino acid sequence: CASSLVAGSDEQYF. Supplemented by reference TRBV5-1 and TRBJ2-7, the full variable domain reads KAGVTQTPRYLIKTRGQQVTLSCSPISGHRSVSWYQQTPGQGLQFLFEYFSETQRNKGNFPGRFSGRQFSNSRSEMNVSTLELGDSALYLCASSLVAGSDEQYFGPGTRLTVT.